This T cell receptor (beta chain) stems from a study of blood T cell repertoires in COVID-19. Background on the study: T cells, B-cell-depleted T cells, or PBMCs provided the cDNA or gDNA that served as material.

This table comes from immunoSEQ multiplex PCR, and its TCRdb copy is limited to in-frame clones, with some not included. Of around 300,000 clones listed, roughly 91% were seen once; the top ten hold roughly 1.9%. The CDR3 has 13 amino acids. Germline V gene data show CDR1 as SGHAT and CDR2 as FQDESV (reference sequence). Trimming pared 5 bases from V and 8 bases from J, leaving 15 bases between. Study members were between about 18 and 89 years old and lived in fewer than 30 US regions. Participant-reported clinical history was the basis for cohort assignment. Cohort 3 recovery required two negative PCRs, clearance, or symptom resolution. This clone has a handful of counts.

V usage is TRBV11-1 and J usage is TRBJ1-1; tentatively, D is TRBD1 (6 bases). The TCR comes from a woman aged 60-75 years who had recovered from COVID-19. The specimen was PBMCs or T cells enriched from blood (not recorded which). The CDR3 region is CASSLVTGVEAFF. The CDR3 DNA reads TGTGCCAGCAGCCTAGTGACAGGCGTGGAAGCTTTCTTT.